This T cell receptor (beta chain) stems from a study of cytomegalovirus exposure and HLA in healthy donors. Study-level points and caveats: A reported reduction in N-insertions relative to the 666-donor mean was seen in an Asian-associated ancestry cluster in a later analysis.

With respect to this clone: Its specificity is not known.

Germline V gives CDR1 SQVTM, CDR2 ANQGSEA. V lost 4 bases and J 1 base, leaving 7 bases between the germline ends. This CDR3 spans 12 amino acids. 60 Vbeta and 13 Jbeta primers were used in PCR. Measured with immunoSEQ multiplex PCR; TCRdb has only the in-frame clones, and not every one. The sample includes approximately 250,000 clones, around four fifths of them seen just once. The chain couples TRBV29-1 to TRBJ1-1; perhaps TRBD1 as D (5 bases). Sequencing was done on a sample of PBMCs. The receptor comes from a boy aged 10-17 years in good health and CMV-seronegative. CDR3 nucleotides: TGCAGCGTTGCCCAGGGGAACACTGAAGCTTTCTTT. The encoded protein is CSVAQGNTEAFF.